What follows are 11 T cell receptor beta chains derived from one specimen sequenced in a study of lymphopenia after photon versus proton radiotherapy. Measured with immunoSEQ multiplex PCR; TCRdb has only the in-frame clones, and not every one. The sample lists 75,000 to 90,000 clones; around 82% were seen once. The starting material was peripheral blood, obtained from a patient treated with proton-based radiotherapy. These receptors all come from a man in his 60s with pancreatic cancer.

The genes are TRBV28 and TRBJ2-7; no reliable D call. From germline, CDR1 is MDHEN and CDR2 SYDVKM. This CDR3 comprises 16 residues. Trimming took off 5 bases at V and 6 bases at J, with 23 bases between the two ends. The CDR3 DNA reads TGTGCCAGCAGTCTACCCCCCCCAGAGGTTCATTCCGAGCAGTACTTC. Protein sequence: CASSLPPPEVHSEQYF.

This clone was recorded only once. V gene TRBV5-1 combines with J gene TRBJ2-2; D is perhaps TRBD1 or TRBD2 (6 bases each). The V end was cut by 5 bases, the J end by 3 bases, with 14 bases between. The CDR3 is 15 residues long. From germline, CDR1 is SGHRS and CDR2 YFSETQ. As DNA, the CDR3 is TGCGCCAGCAGTCCCTTGAGGGGGGACACCGGGGAGCTGTTTTTT. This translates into CASSPLRGDTGELFF.

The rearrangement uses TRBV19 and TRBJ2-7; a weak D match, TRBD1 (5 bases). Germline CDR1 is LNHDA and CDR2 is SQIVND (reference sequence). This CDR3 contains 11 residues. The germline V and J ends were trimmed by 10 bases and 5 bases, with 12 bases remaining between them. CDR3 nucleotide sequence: TGTGCCACCGGTAAGGGGAACGAGCAGTACTTC. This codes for CATGKGNEQYF.

CDR3 DNA: TGTGCCAGCAGCCCCCGACCGGGACTAGGTACGAACACCGGGGAGCTGTTTTTT. Its translation: CASSPRPGLGTNTGELFF. The rearrangement joins TRBV9 to TRBJ2-2; 8 bases line up with TRBD2. CDR1 and CDR2 (germline): SGDLS, YYNGEE. V was clipped by 4 bases and J by 0 bases; unmatched bases: 11. The CDR3 runs 18 residues.

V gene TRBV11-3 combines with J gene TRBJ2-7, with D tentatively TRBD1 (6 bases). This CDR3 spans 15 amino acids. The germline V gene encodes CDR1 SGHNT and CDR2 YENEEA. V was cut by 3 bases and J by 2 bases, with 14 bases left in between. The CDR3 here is CASSFRQEPTYEQYF. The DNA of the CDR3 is TGTGCCAGCAGCTTCCGACAGGAGCCCACCTACGAGCAGTACTTC.

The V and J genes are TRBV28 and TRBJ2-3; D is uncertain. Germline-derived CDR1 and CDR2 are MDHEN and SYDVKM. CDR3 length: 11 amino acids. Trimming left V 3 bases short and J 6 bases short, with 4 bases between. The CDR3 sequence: CASSFRDTQYF. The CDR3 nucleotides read TGTGCCAGCAGTTTTAGGGATACGCAGTATTTT.

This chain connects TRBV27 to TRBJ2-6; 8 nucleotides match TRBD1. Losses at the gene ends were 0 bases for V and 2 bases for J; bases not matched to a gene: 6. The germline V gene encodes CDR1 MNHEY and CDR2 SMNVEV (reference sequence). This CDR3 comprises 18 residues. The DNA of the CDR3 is TGTGCCAGCAGTTTATCACCCCCGACAGGGGCTGGGGCCAACGTCCTGACTTTC. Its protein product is CASSLSPPTGAGANVLTF.

CDR3 sequence: CASSFELGYTGELFF. Written as DNA, the CDR3 is TGTGCCAGCAGCTTCGAACTGGGTTACACCGGGGAGCTGTTTTTT. The chain combines TRBV2 with TRBJ2-2; D unclear. CDR3 length: 15 residues. Germline CDR1 is SNHLY and CDR2 is FYNNEI. Trimming removed 6 bases from V and 3 bases from J, with 14 bases in between.

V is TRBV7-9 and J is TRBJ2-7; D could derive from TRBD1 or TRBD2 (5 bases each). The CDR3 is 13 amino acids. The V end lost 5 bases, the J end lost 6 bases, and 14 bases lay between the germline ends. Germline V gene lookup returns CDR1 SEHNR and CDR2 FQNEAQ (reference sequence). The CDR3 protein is CASSPGAGFEQYF. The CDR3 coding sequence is TGTGCCAGCAGCCCCGGGGCAGGGTTCGAGCAGTACTTC.

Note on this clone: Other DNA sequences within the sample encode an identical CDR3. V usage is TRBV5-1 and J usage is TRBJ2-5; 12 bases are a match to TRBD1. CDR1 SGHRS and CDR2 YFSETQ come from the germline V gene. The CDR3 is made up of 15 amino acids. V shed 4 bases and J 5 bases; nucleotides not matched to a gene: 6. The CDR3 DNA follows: TGCGCCAGCAGCCGGGGACAGGGGGCTAGGGAGACCCAGTACTTC. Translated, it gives CASSRGQGARETQYF.

In DNA form, the CDR3 reads TGTGCCAGCAGCTTAGGAGCGGGAGCCAACAATGAGCAGTTCTTC. The encoded protein is CASSLGAGANNEQFF. The V and J genes are TRBV7-2 and TRBJ2-1; TRBD2 matches 8 bases. The CDR3 covers 15 residues. Per the germline V gene, CDR1 is SGHTA and CDR2 is FQGNSA. The V segment lost 1 base and the J segment 5 bases; nucleotides outside the gene matches: 4.